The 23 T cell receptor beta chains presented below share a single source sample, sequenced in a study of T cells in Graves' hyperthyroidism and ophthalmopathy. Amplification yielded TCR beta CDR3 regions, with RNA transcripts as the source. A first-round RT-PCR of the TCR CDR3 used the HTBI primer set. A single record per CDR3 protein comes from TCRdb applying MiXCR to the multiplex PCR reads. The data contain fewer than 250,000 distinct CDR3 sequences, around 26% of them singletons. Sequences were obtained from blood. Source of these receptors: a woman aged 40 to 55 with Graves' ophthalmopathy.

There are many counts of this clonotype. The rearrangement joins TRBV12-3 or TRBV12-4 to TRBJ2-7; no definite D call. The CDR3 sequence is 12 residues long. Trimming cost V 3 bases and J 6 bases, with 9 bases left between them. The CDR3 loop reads CASSFVGAEQYF. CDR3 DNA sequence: TGTGCCAGCAGTTTTGTAGGAGCCGAGCAGTACTTC.

CDR3 protein: CASTTLSWGSSDTGELFF. CDR3 DNA sequence: TGTGCCAGCACTACCCTCTCTTGGGGGAGCTCGGACACCGGGGAGCTGTTTTTT. The gene calls are TRBV12-3 or TRBV12-4 and TRBJ2-2; D may match TRBD1 or TRBD2 (5 bases each). This CDR3 spans 18 amino acids. Trimming removed 7 bases at V and 3 bases at J, with 24 bases between.

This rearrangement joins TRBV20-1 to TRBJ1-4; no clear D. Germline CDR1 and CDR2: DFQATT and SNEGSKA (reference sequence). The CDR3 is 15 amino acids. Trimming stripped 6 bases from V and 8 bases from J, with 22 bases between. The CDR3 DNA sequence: TGCAGTGCAGACCCGGGTGGAGGGTATAGAGAAAAACTGTTTTTT. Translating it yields CSADPGGGYREKLFF.

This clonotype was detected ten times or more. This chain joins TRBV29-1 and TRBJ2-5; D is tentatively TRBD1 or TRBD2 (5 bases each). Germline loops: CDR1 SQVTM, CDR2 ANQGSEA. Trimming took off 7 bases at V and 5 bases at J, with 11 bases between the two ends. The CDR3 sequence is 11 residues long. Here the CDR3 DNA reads TGCAGCGCTCGAGAGGGGGAGACCCAGTACTTC. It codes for CSAREGETQYF.

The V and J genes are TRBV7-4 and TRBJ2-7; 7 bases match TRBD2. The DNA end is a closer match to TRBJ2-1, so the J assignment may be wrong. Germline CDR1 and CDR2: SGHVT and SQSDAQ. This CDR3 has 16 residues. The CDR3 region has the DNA TGTGCCAGCAGCTACCTAGCGGTACTCCAATCCTACGAGCAGTTCTTC. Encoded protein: CASSYLAVLQSYEQFF.

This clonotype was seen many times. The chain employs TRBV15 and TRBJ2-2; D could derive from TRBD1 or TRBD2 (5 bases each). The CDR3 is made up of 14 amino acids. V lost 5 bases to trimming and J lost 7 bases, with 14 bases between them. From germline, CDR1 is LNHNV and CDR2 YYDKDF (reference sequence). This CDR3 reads CATSGTLGVGELFF. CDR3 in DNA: TGTGCCACCAGCGGGACCCTAGGGGTCGGGGAGCTGTTTTTT.

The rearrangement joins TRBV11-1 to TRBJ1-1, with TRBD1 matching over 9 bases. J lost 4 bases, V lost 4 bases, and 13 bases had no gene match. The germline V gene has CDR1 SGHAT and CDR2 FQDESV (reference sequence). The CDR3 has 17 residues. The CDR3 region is CASSYGTGILGSTEAFF. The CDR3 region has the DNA TGTGCCAGCAGCTATGGGACAGGGATTCTAGGTAGCACTGAAGCTTTCTTT. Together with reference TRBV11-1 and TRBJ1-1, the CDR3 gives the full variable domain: EAEVAQSPRYKITEKSQAVAFWCDPISGHATLYWYRQILGQGPELLVQFQDESVVDDSQLPKDRFSAERLKGVDSTLKIQPAELGDSAMYLCASSYGTGILGSTEAFFGQGTRLTVV.

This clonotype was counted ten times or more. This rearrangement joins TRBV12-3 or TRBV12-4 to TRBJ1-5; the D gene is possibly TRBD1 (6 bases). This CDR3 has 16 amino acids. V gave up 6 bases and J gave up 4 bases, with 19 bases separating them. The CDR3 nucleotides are TGTGCCAGCAGCCTCAGACTCGGGGGCTTTAATCAGCCCCAGCATTTT. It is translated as CASSLRLGGFNQPQHF.

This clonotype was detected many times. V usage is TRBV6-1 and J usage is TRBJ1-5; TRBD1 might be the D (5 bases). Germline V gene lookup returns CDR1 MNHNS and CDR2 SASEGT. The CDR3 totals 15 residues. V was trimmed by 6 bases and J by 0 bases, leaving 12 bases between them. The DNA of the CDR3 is TGTGCCAGCAGGGGGGTATCGTCTAGCAATCAGCCCCAGCATTTT. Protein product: CASRGVSSSNQPQHF.

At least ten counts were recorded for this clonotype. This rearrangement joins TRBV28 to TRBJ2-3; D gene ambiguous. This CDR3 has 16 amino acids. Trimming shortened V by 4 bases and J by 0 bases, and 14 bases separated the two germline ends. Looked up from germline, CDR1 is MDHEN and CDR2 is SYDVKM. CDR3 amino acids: CASSSPGGSSTDTQYF. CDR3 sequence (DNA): TGTGCCAGCAGTTCCCCCGGTGGGTCTAGCACAGATACGCAGTATTTT. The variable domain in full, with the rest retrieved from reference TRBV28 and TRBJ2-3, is DVKVTQSSRYLVKRTGEKVFLECVQDMDHENMFWYRQDPGLGLRLIYFSYDVKMKEKGDIPEGYSVSREKKERFSLILESASTNQTSMYLCASSSPGGSSTDTQYFGPGTRLTVL.

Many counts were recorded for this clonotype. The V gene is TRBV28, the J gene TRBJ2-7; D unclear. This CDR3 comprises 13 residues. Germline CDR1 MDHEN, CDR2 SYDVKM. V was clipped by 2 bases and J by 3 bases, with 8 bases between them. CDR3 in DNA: TGTGCCAGCAGTTTAGTAGACTTCTACGAGCAGTACTTC. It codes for CASSLVDFYEQYF.

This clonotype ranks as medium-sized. The CDR3 DNA reads as TGTGCCAGCAGTTCGGGACAGGGGAGCGACGAGCAGTACTTC. This codes for CASSSGQGSDEQYF. This chain uses TRBV28 with TRBJ2-7; 10 positions agree with TRBD1. J gave up 5 bases and V 4 bases, and 5 bases lay outside the gene matches. CDR1 and CDR2 (germline): MDHEN, SYDVKM. There are 14 residues in the CDR3.

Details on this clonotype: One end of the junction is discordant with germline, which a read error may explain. This chain's CDR3 is CATSDNQGYGYTF. DNA of the CDR3: TGTGCCACCAGTGACAACCAAGGGTATGGCTACACCTTC. V is TRBV28 and J is TRBJ1-2; D call uncertain. Germline-derived CDR1 and CDR2 are MDHEN and SYDVKM. The CDR3 runs 13 residues.

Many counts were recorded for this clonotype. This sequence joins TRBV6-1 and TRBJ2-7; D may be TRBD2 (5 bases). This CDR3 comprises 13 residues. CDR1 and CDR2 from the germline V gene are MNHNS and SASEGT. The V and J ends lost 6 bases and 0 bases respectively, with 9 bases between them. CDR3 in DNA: TGTGCCAGCAGGAGCGGTACCTCCTACGAGCAGTACTTC. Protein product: CASRSGTSYEQYF.

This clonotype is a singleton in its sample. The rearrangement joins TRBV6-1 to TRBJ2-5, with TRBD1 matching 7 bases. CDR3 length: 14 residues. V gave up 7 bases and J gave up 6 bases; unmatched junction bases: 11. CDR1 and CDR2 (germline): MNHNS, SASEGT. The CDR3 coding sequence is TGTGCCAGCACCCGTGGGGACAGCCATCAGACCCAGTACTTC. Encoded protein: CASTRGDSHQTQYF.

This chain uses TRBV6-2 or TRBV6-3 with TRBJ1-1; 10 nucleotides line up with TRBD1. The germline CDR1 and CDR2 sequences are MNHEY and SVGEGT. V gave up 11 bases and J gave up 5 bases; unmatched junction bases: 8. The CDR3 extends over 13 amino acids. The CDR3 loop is CAGSGQGRTEAFF. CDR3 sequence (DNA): TGTGCCGGGTCGGGACAGGGGAGGACTGAAGCTTTCTTT.

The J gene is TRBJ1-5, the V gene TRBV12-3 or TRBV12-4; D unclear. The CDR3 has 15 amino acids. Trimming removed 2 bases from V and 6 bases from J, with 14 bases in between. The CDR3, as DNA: TGTGCCAGCAGTTTAAGGAAGGGCGTTCGTCAGCCCCAGCATTTT. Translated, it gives CASSLRKGVRQPQHF.

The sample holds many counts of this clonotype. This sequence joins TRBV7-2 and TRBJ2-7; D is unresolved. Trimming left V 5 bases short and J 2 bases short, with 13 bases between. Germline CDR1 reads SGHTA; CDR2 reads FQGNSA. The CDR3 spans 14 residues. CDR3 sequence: CASSLPGRTYEQYF. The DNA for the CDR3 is TGTGCCAGCAGCCTCCCTGGTCGCACCTACGAGCAGTACTTC. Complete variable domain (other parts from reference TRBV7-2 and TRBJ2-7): GAGVSQSPSNKVTEKGKDVELRCDPISGHTALYWYRQSLGQGLEFLIYFQGNSAPDKSGLPSDRFSAERTGGSVSTLTIQRTQQEDSAVYLCASSLPGRTYEQYFGPGTRLTVT.

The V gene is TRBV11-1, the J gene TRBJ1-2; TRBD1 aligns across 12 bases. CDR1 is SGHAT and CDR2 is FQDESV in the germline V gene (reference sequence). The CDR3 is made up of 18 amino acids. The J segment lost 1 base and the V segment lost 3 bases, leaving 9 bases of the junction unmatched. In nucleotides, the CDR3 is TGTGCCAGCAGCTTTTCCGGGACAGGGGGCTATAATAACTATGGCTACACCTTC. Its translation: CASSFSGTGGYNNYGYTF.

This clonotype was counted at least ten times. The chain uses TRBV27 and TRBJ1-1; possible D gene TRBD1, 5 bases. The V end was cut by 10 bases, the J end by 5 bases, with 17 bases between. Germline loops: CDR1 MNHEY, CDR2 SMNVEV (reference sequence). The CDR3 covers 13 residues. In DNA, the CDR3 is TGTGCCACCCCGGGACCCAGAGGAACTGAAGCTTTCTTT. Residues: CATPGPRGTEAFF.

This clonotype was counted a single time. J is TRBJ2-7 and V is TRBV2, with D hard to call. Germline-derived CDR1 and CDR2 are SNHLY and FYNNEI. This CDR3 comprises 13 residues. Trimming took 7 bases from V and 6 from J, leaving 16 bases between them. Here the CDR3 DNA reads TGTGCCAGCAAGACAATGGCGACGGGCGAGCAGTACTTC. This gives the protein CASKTMATGEQYF.

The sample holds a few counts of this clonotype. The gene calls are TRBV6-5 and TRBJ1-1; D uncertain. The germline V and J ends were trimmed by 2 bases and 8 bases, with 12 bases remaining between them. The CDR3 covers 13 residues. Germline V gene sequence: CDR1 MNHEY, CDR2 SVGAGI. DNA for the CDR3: TGTGCCAGCAGTTACCGCACACAGACCGAAGCTTTCTTT. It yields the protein CASSYRTQTEAFF.

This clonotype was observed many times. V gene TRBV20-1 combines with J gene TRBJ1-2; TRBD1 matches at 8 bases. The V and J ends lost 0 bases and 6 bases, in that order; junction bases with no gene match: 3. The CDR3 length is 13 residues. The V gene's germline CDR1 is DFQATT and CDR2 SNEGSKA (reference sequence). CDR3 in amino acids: CSAREAGGNGYTF. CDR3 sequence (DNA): TGCAGTGCTAGAGAGGCAGGGGGCAATGGCTACACCTTC.